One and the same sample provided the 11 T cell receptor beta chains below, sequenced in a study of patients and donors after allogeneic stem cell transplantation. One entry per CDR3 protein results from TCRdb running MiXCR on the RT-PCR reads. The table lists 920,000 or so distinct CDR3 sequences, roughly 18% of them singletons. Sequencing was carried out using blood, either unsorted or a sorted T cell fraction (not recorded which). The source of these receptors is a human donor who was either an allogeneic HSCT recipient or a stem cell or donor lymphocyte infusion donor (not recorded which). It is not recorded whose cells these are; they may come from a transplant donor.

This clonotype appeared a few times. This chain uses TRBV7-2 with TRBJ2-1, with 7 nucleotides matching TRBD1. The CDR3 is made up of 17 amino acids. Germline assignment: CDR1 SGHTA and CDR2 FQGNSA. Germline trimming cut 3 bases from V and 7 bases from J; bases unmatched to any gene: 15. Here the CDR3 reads CASSLILRGLGENEQFF. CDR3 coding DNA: TGTGCCAGCAGCTTGATTCTCAGGGGGTTGGGTGAAAATGAGCAGTTCTTC.

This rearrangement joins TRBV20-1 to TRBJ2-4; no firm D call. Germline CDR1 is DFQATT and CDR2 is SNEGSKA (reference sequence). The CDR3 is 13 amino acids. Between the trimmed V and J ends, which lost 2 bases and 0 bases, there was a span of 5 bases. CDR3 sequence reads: CSARQIAKNIQYF. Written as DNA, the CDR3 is TGCAGTGCTAGACAAATAGCCAAAAACATTCAGTACTTC.

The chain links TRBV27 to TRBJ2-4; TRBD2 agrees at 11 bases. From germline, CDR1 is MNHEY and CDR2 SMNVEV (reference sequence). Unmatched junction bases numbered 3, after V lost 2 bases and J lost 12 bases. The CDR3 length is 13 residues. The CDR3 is CASSLTSGSRQYF. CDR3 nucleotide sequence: TGTGCCAGCAGTTTAACTAGCGGGAGTCGTCAGTACTTC.

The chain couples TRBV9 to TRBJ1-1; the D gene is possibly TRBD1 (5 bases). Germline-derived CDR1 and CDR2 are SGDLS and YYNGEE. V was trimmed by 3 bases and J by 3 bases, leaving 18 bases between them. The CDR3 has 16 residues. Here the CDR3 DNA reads TGTGCCAGCAGCGCCTATGGGCCCAGGGCAGACACTGAAGCTTTCTTT. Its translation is CASSAYGPRADTEAFF.

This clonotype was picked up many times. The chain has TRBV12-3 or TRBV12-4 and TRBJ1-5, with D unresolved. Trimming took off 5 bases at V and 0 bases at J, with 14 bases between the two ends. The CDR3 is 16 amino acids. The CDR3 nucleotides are TGTGCCAGCAGTCTGGACGGAATCAATAGCAATCAGCCCCAGCATTTT. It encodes CASSLDGINSNQPQHF.

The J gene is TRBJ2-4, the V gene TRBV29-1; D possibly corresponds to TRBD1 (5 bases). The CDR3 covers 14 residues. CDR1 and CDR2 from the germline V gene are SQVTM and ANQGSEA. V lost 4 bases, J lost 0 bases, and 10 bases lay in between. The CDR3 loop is CSVVPRAAKNIQYF. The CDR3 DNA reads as TGCAGCGTTGTCCCCAGGGCAGCCAAAAACATTCAGTACTTC.

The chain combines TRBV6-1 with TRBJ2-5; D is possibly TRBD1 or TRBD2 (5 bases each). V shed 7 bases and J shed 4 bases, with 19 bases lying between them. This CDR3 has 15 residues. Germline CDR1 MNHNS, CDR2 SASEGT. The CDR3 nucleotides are TGTGCCAGCAAGGCCCAGGTTGGGGGTTCAGAGACCCAGTACTTC. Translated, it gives CASKAQVGGSETQYF.

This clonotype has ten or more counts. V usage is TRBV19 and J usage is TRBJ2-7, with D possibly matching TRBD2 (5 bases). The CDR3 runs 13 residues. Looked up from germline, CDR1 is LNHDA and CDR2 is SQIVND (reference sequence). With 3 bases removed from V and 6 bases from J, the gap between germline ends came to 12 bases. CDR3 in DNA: TGTGCCAGTAGTATCGCGGGTAACGGCGAGCAGTACTTC. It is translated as CASSIAGNGEQYF.

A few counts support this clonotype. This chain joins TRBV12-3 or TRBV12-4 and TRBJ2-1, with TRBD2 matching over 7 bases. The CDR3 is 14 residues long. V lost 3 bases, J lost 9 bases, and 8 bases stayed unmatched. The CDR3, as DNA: TGTGCCAGCAGTTTGAGCGGGGCAGGCGGTGAGCAGTTCTTC. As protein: CASSLSGAGGEQFF.

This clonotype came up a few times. The CDR3 is CASSLDAAYGYTF. CDR3 bases: TGTGCCAGCAGCTTAGATGCAGCCTATGGCTACACCTTC. The rearrangement joins TRBV11-2 to TRBJ1-2; no reliable D call. CDR3 size: 13 residues. Germline V CDR1 and CDR2: SGHAT, FQNNGV. Trimming left V 0 bases short and J 4 bases short, with 6 bases between. Complete variable domain (other parts from reference TRBV11-2 and TRBJ1-2): EAGVAQSPRYKIIEKRQSVAFWCNPISGHATLYWYQQILGQGPKLLIQFQNNGVVDDSQLPKDRFSAERLKGVDSTLKIQPAKLEDSAVYLCASSLDAAYGYTFGSGTRLTVV.

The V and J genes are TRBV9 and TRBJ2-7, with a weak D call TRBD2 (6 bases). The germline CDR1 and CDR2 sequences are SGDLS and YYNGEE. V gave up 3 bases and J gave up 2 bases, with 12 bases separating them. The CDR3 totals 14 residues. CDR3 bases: TGTGCCAGCAGCGCGCGGGACGGTCCCTACGAGCAGTACTTC. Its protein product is CASSARDGPYEQYF.